Following are 5 T cell receptor beta chains from one sample sequenced in a study of CD4 T cells in relation to SARS-CoV-2 and coronaviruses. Assay: immunoSEQ multiplex PCR; the TCRdb copy retains only in-frame clones and omits some. In the table there are tens of thousands of clones, around four fifths of which are singletons. No antigen is known for these receptors. Sample: memory CD4+ T cells from PBMCs, cultured in vitro. Receptors were obtained from an adult with COVID-19.

The chain is built from TRBV6-2 or TRBV6-3 and TRBJ2-7; D unclear. This CDR3 has 16 amino acids. Trimming cost V 4 bases and J 6 bases, with 22 bases left between them. Germline-derived CDR1 and CDR2 are MNHEY and SVGEGT. CDR3 in DNA: TGTGCCAGCAGTTCTACCGAGCGTCCTTTCCTAGGCGAGCAGTACTTC. This gives the protein CASSSTERPFLGEQYF.

The chain links TRBV11-2 to TRBJ2-7, with 7 bases that match TRBD1. V lost 3 bases, J lost 1 base, and 3 bases stayed unmatched. The CDR3 consists of 14 residues. Germline V gives CDR1 SGHAT, CDR2 FQNNGV. The CDR3 spells CASSLGQLSYEQYF. The CDR3 DNA reads TGTGCCAGCAGCTTGGGACAGTTATCCTACGAGCAGTACTTC.

The count of this clone is one. The chain is built from TRBV7-2 and TRBJ2-3, with 13 bases identical to TRBD2. CDR1 and CDR2 from the germline V gene are SGHTA and FQGNSA. The CDR3 covers 19 residues. J was trimmed by 2 bases and V by 2 bases; bases with no gene match: 10. CDR3 bases: TGTGCCAGCAGCTTATCTAAACTAGCGGGAGGGTTAATCACAGATACGCAGTATTTT. Translation: CASSLSKLAGGLITDTQYF.

The chain combines TRBV15 with TRBJ2-1; TRBD2 agrees at 7 bases. CDR1 is LNHNV, CDR2 YYDKDF, per germline (reference sequence). The V and J ends lost 0 bases and 7 bases, in that order; junction bases with no gene match: 6. The length of the CDR3 is 15 residues. This chain's CDR3 is CATSREVLAVNEQFF. The CDR3 nucleotides are TGTGCCACCAGCAGAGAAGTTCTAGCGGTGAATGAGCAGTTCTTC.

The V and J genes are TRBV10-3 and TRBJ1-1; 7 bases agree with TRBD1. Germline trimming cut 6 bases from V and 1 base from J; bases unmatched to any gene: 5. In germline, CDR1 is ENHRY, CDR2 SYGVKD. This CDR3 has 14 amino acids. The CDR3 reads CAIRPQGRNTEAFF. The CDR3 DNA sequence: TGTGCCATCAGACCACAGGGGAGGAACACTGAAGCTTTCTTT.